This T cell receptor (beta chain) was identified during a study of chronic HIV infection and antiretroviral therapy. This clonotype was seen ten or more times. TCRdb re-derived calls from the 5' RACE reads in MiXCR, one entry per CDR3 protein. The sample has some 37,000 distinct CDR3 sequences; 8% to 10% are singletons. The sample taken for sequencing was peripheral blood. The TCR sequence derives from an adult who had HIV and had not received antiretroviral therapy, or was an uninfected healthy control (not recorded which).

CDR3 region: CASSFSGQGKTGELFF. CDR3 coding DNA: TGTGCCAGCAGTTTTTCGGGACAGGGGAAAACCGGGGAGCTGTTTTTT. The genes are TRBV28 and TRBJ2-2; 10 bases fit TRBD1. This CDR3 is 16 amino acids long. Germline V gene lookup returns CDR1 MDHEN and CDR2 SYDVKM. V lost 3 bases and J lost 5; bases outside the gene matches: 6.